The rows below give T cell receptor beta chains drawn from one sample of a study of control samples from healthy donors and cancer patients. Profiled with immunoSEQ multiplex PCR; TCRdb holds only in-frame clones, not every one. The sample consists of about 80,000 clones, 65% to 90% of them appearing once. Sequenced material: PBMCs. These receptor sequences come from a man in his sixties with head and neck cancer. Both conserved end residues are part of each CDR3. A D gene is named only where the DNA matches it firmly.

CDR3 length	D gene	V gene	J gene	CDR3 protein
14	TRBD1	TRBV10-3	TRBJ2-1	CAITRTGGRDEQFF
15	TRBD2	TRBV28	TRBJ2-7	CATVTAGLLSDEQYF
16	.	TRBV3-1/TRBV3-2	TRBJ2-2	CASSPLSRAQAGELFF
15	.	TRBV4-1	TRBJ2-1	CASSQHDWVPNEQFF
15	TRBD1	TRBV5-6	TRBJ2-7	CASSAGTGVNHEQYF
12	.	TRBV28	TRBJ1-2	CASSGLNYGYTF
15	TRBD1	TRBV19	TRBJ2-7	CASSITQGASYEQYF
15	.	TRBV12-5	TRBJ2-4	CASGEGFLAKNIQYF
15	.	TRBV28	TRBJ1-4	CASSLGPRVDEKLFF
20	TRBD2	TRBV27	TRBJ2-7	CASSPTLNRLAGDLNYEQYF
12	.	TRBV11-2	TRBJ2-7	CASSPNFPEQYF
13	.	TRBV29-1	TRBJ1-2	CSVENPGGNGYTF
11	.	TRBV19	TRBJ2-3	CASSIRDTQYF
16	.	TRBV19	TRBJ2-7	CASSLTRGPYSYEQYF
14	TRBD2	TRBV6-5	TRBJ2-7	CASSRLAGGYEQYF
14	.	TRBV18	TRBJ2-7	CASSEQGVGAEQYF
15	.	TRBV28	TRBJ1-4	CASRTVGSVREKLFF
14	.	TRBV5-6	TRBJ2-5	CASSLPTSQETQYF
15	.	TRBV9	TRBJ2-7	CASSVGSGLTYEQYF
13	.	TRBV19	TRBJ2-1	CASSIVRRSEQFF
14	.	TRBV20-1	TRBJ1-2	CSASSGPGNYGYTF
12	.	TRBV30	TRBJ2-7	CAWKSGAGEQYF
13	TRBD2	TRBV5-6	TRBJ2-3	CASSRRGGDTQYF
16	.	TRBV5-1	TRBJ2-6	CASGQTGSSGANVLTF
14	TRBD1	TRBV28	TRBJ2-7	CASTRDRGLAEQYF
16	TRBD1	TRBV4-2	TRBJ1-2	CASSDRGFYSSGGYTF
16	TRBD1	TRBV5-1	TRBJ2-7	CASSLLSGTGDYEQYF
15	TRBD1	TRBV4-1	TRBJ1-5	CASSQAGQGDQPQHF
18	TRBD1	TRBV7-2	TRBJ1-1	CASRLQGAGGVGTGEAFF
15	.	TRBV5-1	TRBJ2-7	CASSLSQSSSYEQYF
14	TRBD1	TRBV28	TRBJ1-2	CASSQGQGGYGYTF
14	.	TRBV29-1	TRBJ2-3	CSAAPVTSADTQYF
18	.	TRBV18	TRBJ2-3	CASSGEYEDTSSTDTQYF
13	.	TRBV3-1/TRBV3-2	TRBJ2-3	CASSGVPPDTQYF
13	.	TRBV6-5	TRBJ1-2	CASSYSGTEGYTF
14	.	TRBV15	TRBJ1-6	CATSRSQVNSPLHF
15	.	TRBV11-2	TRBJ1-2	CASSPRNGDNYGYTF
15	.	TRBV3-1/TRBV3-2	TRBJ1-1	CASSHIGRRNTEAFF
17	TRBD2	TRBV4-1	TRBJ2-5	CASSLGPGTTGRETQYF
14	TRBD2	TRBV5-1	TRBJ2-5	CARSPGGAQETQYF
18	TRBD2	TRBV27	TRBJ2-1	CASSAGLAGGSSYNEQFF
16	.	TRBV4-2	TRBJ2-3	CASSPRKSLLTDTQYF
14	.	TRBV12-5	TRBJ1-2	CASADSGAFYGYTF
17	TRBD1	TRBV7-8	TRBJ1-2	CASSLVPPGQGANGYTF
17	.	TRBV3-1/TRBV3-2	TRBJ2-2	CASSHVSGTSNTGELFF
14	TRBD2	TRBV15	TRBJ2-5	CATSPAGGQETQYF